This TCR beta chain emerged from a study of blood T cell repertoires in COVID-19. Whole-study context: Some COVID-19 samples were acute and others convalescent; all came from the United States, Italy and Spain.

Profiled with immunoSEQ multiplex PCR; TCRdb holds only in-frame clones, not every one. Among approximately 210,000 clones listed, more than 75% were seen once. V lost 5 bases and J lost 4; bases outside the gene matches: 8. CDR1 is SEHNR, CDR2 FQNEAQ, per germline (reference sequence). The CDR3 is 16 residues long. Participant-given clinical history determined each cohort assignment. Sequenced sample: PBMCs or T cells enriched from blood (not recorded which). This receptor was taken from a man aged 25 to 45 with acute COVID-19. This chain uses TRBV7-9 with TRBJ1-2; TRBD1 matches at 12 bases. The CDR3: CASSQAGTGGRYGYTF. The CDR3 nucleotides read TGTGCCAGCAGCCAAGCCGGGACAGGGGGCCGCTATGGCTACACCTTC.